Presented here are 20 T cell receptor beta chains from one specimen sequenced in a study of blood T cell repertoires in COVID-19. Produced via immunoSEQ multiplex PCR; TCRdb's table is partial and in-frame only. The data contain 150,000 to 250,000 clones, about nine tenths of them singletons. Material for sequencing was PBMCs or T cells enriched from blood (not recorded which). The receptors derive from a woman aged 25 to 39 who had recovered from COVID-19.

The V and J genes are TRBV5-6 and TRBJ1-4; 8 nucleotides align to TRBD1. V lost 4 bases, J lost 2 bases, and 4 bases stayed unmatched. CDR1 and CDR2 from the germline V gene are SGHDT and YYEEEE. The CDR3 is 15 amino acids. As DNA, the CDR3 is TGTGCCAGCAGCCCGGGGGACAGGACTAATGAAAAACTGTTTTTT. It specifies CASSPGDRTNEKLFF.

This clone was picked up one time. The CDR3 here is CASSLYDREKMETQYF. The CDR3 DNA is TGTGCCAGCAGCTTGTACGACAGGGAAAAGATGGAGACCCAGTACTTC. The rearrangement links TRBV28 to TRBJ2-5, with 7 bases identical to TRBD1. V was clipped by 6 bases and J by 5 bases; unmatched bases: 15. The CDR3 is 16 residues long. Germline loops: CDR1 MDHEN, CDR2 SYDVKM.

CDR3 coding DNA: TGTGCCAGCAGTGAAGGATTGGGGGGGGGAGATCAGCCCCAGCATTTT. Its translation is CASSEGLGGGDQPQHF. The chain joins TRBV6-1 to TRBJ1-5; the D gene is possibly TRBD1 (5 bases). Germline V CDR1 and CDR2: MNHNS, SASEGT. CDR3 length equals 16 residues. V was pared by 1 base and J by 5 bases, with 15 bases between.

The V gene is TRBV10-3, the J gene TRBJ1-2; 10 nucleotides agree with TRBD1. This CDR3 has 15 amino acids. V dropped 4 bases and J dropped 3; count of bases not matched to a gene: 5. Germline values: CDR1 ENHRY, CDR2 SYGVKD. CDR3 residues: CAISGPGTGDYGYTF. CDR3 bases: TGTGCCATCAGTGGCCCCGGGACAGGGGACTATGGCTACACCTTC.

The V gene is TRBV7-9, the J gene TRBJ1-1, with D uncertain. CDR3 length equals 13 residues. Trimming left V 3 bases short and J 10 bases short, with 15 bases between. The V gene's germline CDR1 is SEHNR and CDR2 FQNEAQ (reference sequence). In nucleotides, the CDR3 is TGTGCCAGCAGCTTTAGGACGGGAGCCGCAGCTTTCTTT. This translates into CASSFRTGAAAFF.

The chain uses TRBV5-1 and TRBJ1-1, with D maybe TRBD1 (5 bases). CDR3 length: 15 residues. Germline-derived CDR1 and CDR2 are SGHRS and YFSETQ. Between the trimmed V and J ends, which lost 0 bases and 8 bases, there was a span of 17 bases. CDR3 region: CASSLADNVYREAFF. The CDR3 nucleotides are TGCGCCAGCAGCTTGGCCGATAACGTCTACAGGGAAGCTTTCTTT. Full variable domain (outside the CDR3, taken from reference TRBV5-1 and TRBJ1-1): KAGVTQTPRYLIKTRGQQVTLSCSPISGHRSVSWYQQTPGQGLQFLFEYFSETQRNKGNFPGRFSGRQFSNSRSEMNVSTLELGDSALYLCASSLADNVYREAFFGQGTRLTVV.

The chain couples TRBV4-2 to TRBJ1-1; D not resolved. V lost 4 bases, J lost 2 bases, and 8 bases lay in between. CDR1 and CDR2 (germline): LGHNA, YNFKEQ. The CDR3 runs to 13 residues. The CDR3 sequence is CASSRDPNTEAFF. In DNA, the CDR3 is TGTGCCAGCAGCCGAGATCCAAACACTGAAGCTTTCTTT.

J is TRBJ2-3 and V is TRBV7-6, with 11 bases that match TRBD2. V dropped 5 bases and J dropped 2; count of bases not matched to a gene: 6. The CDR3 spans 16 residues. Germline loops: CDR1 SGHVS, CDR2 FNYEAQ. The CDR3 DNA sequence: TGTGCCAGCAGCCTAATAGCGGGAGGGGTCACAGATACGCAGTATTTT. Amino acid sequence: CASSLIAGGVTDTQYF.

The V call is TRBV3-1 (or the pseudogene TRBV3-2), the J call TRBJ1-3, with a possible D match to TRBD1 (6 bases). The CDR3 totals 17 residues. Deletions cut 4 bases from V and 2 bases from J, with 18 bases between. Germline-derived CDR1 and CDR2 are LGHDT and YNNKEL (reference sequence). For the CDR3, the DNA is TGTGCCAGCAGCCCAGGGATTGCAGGGGTTCCTGGAAACACCATATATTTT. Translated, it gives CASSPGIAGVPGNTIYF.

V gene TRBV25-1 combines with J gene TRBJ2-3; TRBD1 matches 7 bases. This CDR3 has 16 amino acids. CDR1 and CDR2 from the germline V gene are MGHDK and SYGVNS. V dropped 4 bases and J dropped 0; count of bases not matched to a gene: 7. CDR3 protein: CASSALGQSSTDTQYF. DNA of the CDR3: TGTGCCAGCAGTGCCCTGGGACAGTCTAGCACAGATACGCAGTATTTT.

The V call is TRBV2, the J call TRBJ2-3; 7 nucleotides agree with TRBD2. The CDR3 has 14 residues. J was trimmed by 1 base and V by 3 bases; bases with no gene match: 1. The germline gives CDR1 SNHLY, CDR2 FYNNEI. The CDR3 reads CASSESGGTDTQYF. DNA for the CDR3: TGTGCCAGCAGTGAGAGCGGGGGCACAGATACGCAGTATTTT.

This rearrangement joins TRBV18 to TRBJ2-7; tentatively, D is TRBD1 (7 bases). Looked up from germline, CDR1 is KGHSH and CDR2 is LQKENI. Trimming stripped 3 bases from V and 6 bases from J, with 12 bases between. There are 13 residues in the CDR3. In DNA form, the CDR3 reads TGTGCCAGCTCACCGGAGGGGGCCGGCGAGCAGTACTTC. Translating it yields CASSPEGAGEQYF.

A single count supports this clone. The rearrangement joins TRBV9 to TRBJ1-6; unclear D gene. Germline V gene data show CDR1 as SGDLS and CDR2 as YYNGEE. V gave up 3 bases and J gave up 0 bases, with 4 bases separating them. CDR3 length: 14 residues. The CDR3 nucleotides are TGTGCCAGCAGCGGGCCCTCCTATAATTCACCCCTCCACTTT. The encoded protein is CASSGPSYNSPLHF.

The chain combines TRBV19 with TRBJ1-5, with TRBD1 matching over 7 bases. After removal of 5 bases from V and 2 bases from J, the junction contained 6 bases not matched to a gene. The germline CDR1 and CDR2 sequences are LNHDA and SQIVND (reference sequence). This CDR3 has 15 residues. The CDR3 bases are TGTGCCAGTAGTCTCAGGGGGTCGGGCAATCAGCCCCAGCATTTT. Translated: CASSLRGSGNQPQHF.

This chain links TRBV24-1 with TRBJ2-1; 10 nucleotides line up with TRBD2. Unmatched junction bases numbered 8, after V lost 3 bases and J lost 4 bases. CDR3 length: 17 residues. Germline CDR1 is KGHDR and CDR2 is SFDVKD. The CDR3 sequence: CATSDSGRAGGYNEQFF. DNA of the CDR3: TGTGCCACCAGTGATAGCGGGAGGGCCGGGGGGTACAATGAGCAGTTCTTC.

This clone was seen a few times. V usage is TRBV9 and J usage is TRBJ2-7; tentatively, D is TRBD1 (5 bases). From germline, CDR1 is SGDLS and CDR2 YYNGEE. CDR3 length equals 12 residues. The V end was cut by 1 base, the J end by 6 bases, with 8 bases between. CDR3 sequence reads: CASSVTGAEQYF. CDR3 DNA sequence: TGTGCCAGCAGCGTAACAGGAGCCGAGCAGTACTTC.

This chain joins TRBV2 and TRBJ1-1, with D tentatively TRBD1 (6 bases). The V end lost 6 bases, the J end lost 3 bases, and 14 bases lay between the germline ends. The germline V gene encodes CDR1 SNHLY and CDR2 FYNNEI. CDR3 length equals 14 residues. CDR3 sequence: CASSEGHQDTEAFF. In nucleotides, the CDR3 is TGTGCCAGCAGCGAGGGACACCAAGACACTGAAGCTTTCTTT.

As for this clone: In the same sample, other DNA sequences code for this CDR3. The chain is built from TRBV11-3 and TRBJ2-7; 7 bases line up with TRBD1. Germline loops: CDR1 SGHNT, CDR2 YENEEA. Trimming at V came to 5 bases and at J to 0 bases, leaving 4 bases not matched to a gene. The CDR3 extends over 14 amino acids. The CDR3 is CASSPRDSSYEQYF. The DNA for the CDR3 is TGTGCCAGCAGCCCCCGGGACAGCTCCTACGAGCAGTACTTC.

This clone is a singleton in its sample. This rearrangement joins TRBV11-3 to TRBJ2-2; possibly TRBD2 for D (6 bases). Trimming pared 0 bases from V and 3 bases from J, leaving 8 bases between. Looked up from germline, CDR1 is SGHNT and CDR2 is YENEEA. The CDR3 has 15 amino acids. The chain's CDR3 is CASSLDGGDTGELFF. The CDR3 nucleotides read TGTGCCAGCAGCTTAGATGGCGGGGACACCGGGGAGCTGTTTTTT.

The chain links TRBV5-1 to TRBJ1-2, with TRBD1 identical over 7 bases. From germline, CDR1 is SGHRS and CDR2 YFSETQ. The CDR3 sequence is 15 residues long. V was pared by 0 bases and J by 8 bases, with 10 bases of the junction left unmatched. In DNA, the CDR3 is TGCGCCAGCAGCTTGGAGCTACAGGGGCAAGGGGGCTACACCTTC. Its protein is CASSLELQGQGGYTF.